Each of the 27 T cell receptor beta chains below was sequenced from the same sample in a study of read filtering for tumor transcriptome and immune sequencing. This library used roughly 0.4 ug RNA and molecular barcoded adaptors spanning alpha/delta and beta/gamma chains. TCRdb processed the reads anew with MiXCR; each CDR3 protein has one entry. This table holds 100,000 to 150,000 distinct CDR3 sequences, around 13% found once. Sequencing input: a population of CD138-negative cells sorted from bone marrow. All receptors derive from a donor at least 40 years old with multiple myeloma.

In its sample, this clonotype was seen many times. This chain connects TRBV6-6 to TRBJ2-6, with D perhaps assigned TRBD1 or TRBD2 (5 bases each). Germline V gene data show CDR1 as MNHNY and CDR2 as SVGAGI (reference sequence). V was clipped by 7 bases and J by 4 bases, with 14 bases between them. There are 15 residues in the CDR3. The chain's CDR3 is CASIPSGTGANVLTF. The CDR3 DNA is TGTGCCAGCATACCGTCCGGGACGGGGGCCAACGTCCTGACTTTC.

This clonotype was found many times. V usage is TRBV7-9 and J usage is TRBJ2-1; D assignment may be TRBD1 or TRBD2 (6 bases each). Between the trimmed V and J ends, which lost 5 bases and 2 bases, there was a span of 13 bases. The CDR3 is made up of 15 amino acids. Germline V gene lookup returns CDR1 SEHNR and CDR2 FQNEAQ (reference sequence). CDR3 residues: CASSPSGATYNEQFF. The CDR3 nucleotides are TGTGCCAGCAGCCCGTCGGGGGCGACCTACAATGAGCAGTTCTTC.

This clonotype was counted many times. This sequence joins TRBV19 and TRBJ2-3; tentatively, D is TRBD1 or TRBD2 (6 bases each). This CDR3 has 14 residues. V was pared by 10 bases and J by 1 base, with 15 bases between. CDR1 and CDR2 (germline): LNHDA, SQIVND (reference sequence). CDR3 sequence reads: CATQSGAGTDTQYF. For the CDR3, the DNA is TGTGCCACCCAATCGGGGGCTGGCACAGATACGCAGTATTTT.

The chain recombines TRBV6-6 with TRBJ2-7; D is perhaps TRBD1 (8 bases). Germline V gene data show CDR1 as MNHNY and CDR2 as SVGAGI (reference sequence). This CDR3 comprises 14 residues. V was pared by 10 bases and J by 5 bases, with 21 bases between. The CDR3 region has the DNA TGTGCCAACAGGGGGGGCAGGGGAGTCGACGAGCAGTACTTC. Its protein product is CANRGGRGVDEQYF.

This clonotype was seen many times. The chain couples TRBV7-9 to TRBJ1-1; the D gene is possibly TRBD1 (6 bases). The length of the CDR3 is 13 residues. Trimming shortened V by 4 bases and J by 11 bases, and 17 bases separated the two germline ends. CDR1 is SEHNR and CDR2 is FQNEAQ in the germline V gene (reference sequence). CDR3 nucleotide sequence: TGTGCCAGCAGCTCGGACAGTTGGGGGGCGGCTTTCTTT. Amino acids: CASSSDSWGAAFF.

This clonotype was recorded at least ten times. The chain is built from TRBV3-1 and TRBJ2-7, with D maybe TRBD1 (6 bases). The CDR3 spans 13 residues. Deletions cut 1 base from V and 2 bases from J, with 6 bases between. The germline gives CDR1 LGHDT, CDR2 YNNKEL (reference sequence). CDR3: CASSQGTAYEQYF. CDR3 in DNA: TGTGCCAGCAGCCAAGGGACAGCCTACGAGCAGTACTTC.

This clonotype has a handful of counts. The chain's CDR3 is CASSIGGYSNQPQHF. The DNA of the CDR3 is TGTGCCAGTAGTATAGGAGGATATAGCAATCAGCCCCAGCATTTT. The rearrangement links TRBV19 to TRBJ1-5; D unclear. V was shortened by 1 base and J by 0 bases, with 7 bases between the two germline ends. The length of the CDR3 is 15 residues. The germline V gene encodes CDR1 LNHDA and CDR2 SQIVND (reference sequence). The variable domain in full, completed from reference TRBV19 and TRBJ1-5, reads DGGITQSPKYLFRKEGQNVTLSCEQNLNHDAMYWYRQDPGQGLRLIYYSQIVNDFQKGDIAEGYSVSREKKESFPLTVTSAQKNPTAFYLCASSIGGYSNQPQHFGDGTRLSIL.

This clonotype was seen repeatedly, ten times or more. V usage is TRBV2 and J usage is TRBJ1-1, with 9 bases lining up with TRBD1. Germline V gene data show CDR1 as SNHLY and CDR2 as FYNNEI. The CDR3 is 14 amino acids. Trimming at V came to 4 bases and at J to 5 bases, leaving 5 bases not matched to a gene. CDR3 residues: CASSVRDRDTEAFF. In DNA, the CDR3 is TGTGCCAGCAGTGTCCGGGACAGGGATACTGAAGCTTTCTTT. The full variable domain, completed using reference TRBV2 and TRBJ1-1, is EPEVTQTPSHQVTQMGQEVILRCVPISNHLYFYWYRQILGQKVEFLVSFYNNEISEKSEIFDDQFSVERPDGSNFTLKIRSTKLEDSAMYFCASSVRDRDTEAFFGQGTRLTVV.

This clonotype was counted a few times. This chain connects TRBV30 to TRBJ1-1, with D possibly matching TRBD1 (5 bases). The V gene lost 4 bases and the J gene lost 5 bases, with 5 bases spanning the gap. Per germline, CDR1 GTSNPN and CDR2 SVGIG (reference sequence). This CDR3 comprises 10 residues. CDR3 amino acids: CAWKGTEAFF. CDR3 DNA: TGTGCCTGGAAGGGGACTGAAGCTTTCTTT.

This clonotype has at least ten counts. The genes are TRBV7-2 and TRBJ2-1, with D uncertain. Between the trimmed V and J ends, which lost 4 bases and 0 bases, there was a span of 10 bases. Germline V gene sequence: CDR1 SGHTA, CDR2 FQGNSA. There are 15 residues in the CDR3. The CDR3 sequence: CASSSWKSSYNEQFF. The DNA of the CDR3 is TGTGCCAGCAGCTCCTGGAAGAGCTCCTACAATGAGCAGTTCTTC.

This clonotype was seen repeatedly, ten times or more. The rearrangement joins TRBV28 to TRBJ2-1, with TRBD1 matching over 7 bases. Germline V gene sequence: CDR1 MDHEN, CDR2 SYDVKM. V shed 8 bases and J 0 bases; nucleotides not matched to a gene: 4. This CDR3 region has 14 residues. CDR3 in DNA: TGTGCCAGCGGCGACAGGGACTCCTACAATGAGCAGTTCTTC. Translated, it gives CASGDRDSYNEQFF.

The table lists this clonotype with many counts. The chain has TRBV29-1 and TRBJ1-1; 8 bases agree with TRBD1. V dropped 7 bases and J dropped 12; count of bases not matched to a gene: 7. This CDR3 has 10 amino acids. Germline CDR1 and CDR2: SQVTM and ANQGSEA. The CDR3 region has the DNA TGCAGCGCCGGACAGGGAATGACTTTCTTT. This codes for CSAGQGMTFF.

Note on this clonotype: This may arise from a read error, as a much more abundant clone is one base away. The J gene is TRBJ2-1, the V gene TRBV29-1; D ambiguous. The CDR3 contains 12 residues. CDR1 and CDR2 from the germline V gene are SQVTM and ANQGSEA. The CDR3 bases are TGCAGCGTTGAAGAGGGTCAGGATGAGCTGTTCTTC. It translates to CSVEEGQDELFF.

This clonotype was seen at least ten times. The V call is TRBV7-9, the J call TRBJ2-1; 12 bases line up with TRBD1. With V trimmed by 4 bases and J by 5 bases, 6 bases remained unmatched. Germline CDR1 reads SEHNR; CDR2 reads FQNEAQ (reference sequence). The CDR3 is made up of 16 amino acids. DNA for the CDR3: TGTGCCAGCAGCTCAACCGGGACAGGGGGCGACAATGAGCAGTTCTTC. Translation: CASSSTGTGGDNEQFF.

This clonotype was seen at least ten times. Written as DNA, the CDR3 is TGTGCCATCAGGGGGACAGCGAACACCGGGGAGCTGTTTTTT. It specifies CAIRGTANTGELFF. The chain recombines TRBV10-3 with TRBJ2-2, with 7 bases aligning to TRBD1. CDR3 size: 14 residues. Germline V gene lookup returns CDR1 ENHRY and CDR2 SYGVKD. V trimming: 6 bases; J trimming: 0 bases; junction bases outside the gene matches: 1.

The chain recombines TRBV13 with TRBJ1-6, with D possibly TRBD1 on 6 matching bases. CDR3 size: 17 residues. Trimming shortened V by 7 bases and J by 2 bases, and 18 bases separated the two germline ends. CDR1 and CDR2 (germline): PRHDT, FYEKMQ (reference sequence). As DNA, the CDR3 is TGTGCCAGCAACCGCGAAGGGGGGCGCACCTATAATTCACCCCTCCACTTT. Protein sequence: CASNREGGRTYNSPLHF.

There are many counts of this clonotype. The rearrangement joins TRBV3-1 to TRBJ2-3; D is ambiguous. Trimming shortened V by 5 bases and J by 3 bases, and 3 bases separated the two germline ends. This CDR3 is built from 11 residues. CDR1 is LGHDT and CDR2 is YNNKEL in the germline V gene (reference sequence). CDR3 coding DNA: TGTGCCAGCAGCACGACAGATACGCAGTATTTT. Translating gives CASSTTDTQYF.

The rearrangement links TRBV5-6 to TRBJ2-2; D might be TRBD1 (5 bases). This CDR3 comprises 16 residues. V was shortened by 4 bases and J by 0 bases, with 13 bases between the two germline ends. Germline V gene lookup returns CDR1 SGHDT and CDR2 YYEEEE. CDR3 DNA: TGTGCCAGCAGCCCGGGCCGACAGACGAACACCGGGGAGCTGTTTTTT. Translating gives CASSPGRQTNTGELFF.

Many counts were recorded for this clonotype. This chain joins TRBV12-3 or TRBV12-4 and TRBJ1-1; the match to TRBD1 covers 9 bases. This CDR3 is built from 14 residues. Germline trimming cut 6 bases from V and 5 bases from J; bases unmatched to any gene: 7. CDR3 sequence: CASRPTGGDTEAFF. For the CDR3, the DNA is TGTGCCAGCAGGCCGACAGGGGGGGATACTGAAGCTTTCTTT.

This clonotype was found many times. V gene TRBV11-2 combines with J gene TRBJ2-1; tentatively, D is TRBD1 (6 bases). V dropped 1 base and J dropped 4 bases, with 8 bases sitting between them. The germline CDR1 and CDR2 sequences are SGHAT and FQNNGV. The CDR3 runs to 14 residues. CDR3 protein: CASSLGQGYNEQFF. As DNA, the CDR3 is TGTGCCAGCAGCTTAGGTCAGGGGTACAATGAGCAGTTCTTC.

This clonotype was seen at least ten times. This chain uses TRBV7-6 with TRBJ1-5; the D is unclear. The length of the CDR3 is 14 residues. CDR1 and CDR2 from the germline V gene are SGHVS and FNYEAQ. V was clipped by 5 bases and J by 5 bases, with 13 bases between them. Written as DNA, the CDR3 is TGTGCCAGCAGCGTCGACTTTGGGGATCAGCCCCAGCATTTT. Protein: CASSVDFGDQPQHF.

This clonotype came up many times. This chain joins TRBV4-1 and TRBJ1-5; 9 nucleotides align to TRBD1. The germline V gene has CDR1 MGHRA and CDR2 YSYEKL. CDR3 size: 17 residues. Trimming at V came to 4 bases and at J to 7 bases, leaving 14 bases not matched to a gene. Here the CDR3 reads CASSPRGLQGARQPQHF. The CDR3 DNA reads as TGCGCCAGCAGCCCCCGAGGCCTACAGGGGGCGCGGCAGCCCCAGCATTTT.

This clonotype was observed at least ten times. This chain joins TRBV9 and TRBJ2-1; D perhaps matches TRBD2 (5 bases). This CDR3 is built from 15 residues. Germline V gene sequence: CDR1 SGDLS, CDR2 YYNGEE. The V end lost 1 base, the J end lost 5 bases, and 13 bases lay between the germline ends. CDR3: CASSVNSGGDNEQFF. In nucleotides, the CDR3 is TGTGCCAGCAGCGTAAACAGCGGAGGAGACAATGAGCAGTTCTTC.

This clonotype has ten or more counts. The genes are TRBV4-1 and TRBJ2-2; 8 bases match TRBD1. J lost 8 bases, V lost 4 bases, and 9 bases had no gene match. The CDR3 runs to 15 residues. Germline lookup yields CDR1 MGHRA and CDR2 YSYEKL. CDR3 region: CASSPRTGRPGELFF. The DNA for the CDR3 is TGCGCCAGCAGCCCACGGACAGGGAGACCAGGGGAGCTGTTTTTT.

In regard to this clonotype: This sequence may be a read error, since a much larger clone differs from it by one base. This chain uses TRBV2 with TRBJ1-1; the match to TRBD1 covers 7 bases. CDR1 SNHLY and CDR2 FYNNEI come from the germline V gene. The CDR3 has 15 residues. This CDR3 reads CASSAPTQGVADAFF. CDR3 DNA: TGTGCCAGCAGTGCCCCCACGCAGGGGGTGGCTGACGCTTTCTTT.

This clonotype came up many times. This CDR3 reads CAISRTGRYGYTF. CDR3 nucleotides: TGTGCCATCAGTAGGACAGGGCGGTATGGCTACACCTTC. The V gene is TRBV10-3, the J gene TRBJ1-2; 8 bases fit TRBD1. In germline, CDR1 is ENHRY, CDR2 SYGVKD. CDR3 length equals 13 residues. V lost 5 bases to trimming and J lost 5 bases; unmatched junction nucleotides: 4.

The table lists this clonotype with many counts. V and J are TRBV10-3 and TRBJ2-1; D is ambiguous. This CDR3 contains 15 residues. V dropped 0 bases and J dropped 3 bases, with 9 bases sitting between them. The germline V gene has CDR1 ENHRY and CDR2 SYGVKD. The CDR3 DNA sequence: TGTGCCATCAGTGAGTCGAACACAGACTACAATGAGCAGTTCTTC. Its translation is CAISESNTDYNEQFF.